Shown below are 14 T cell receptor beta chains from a single sample sequenced in a study of shared clonotypes between healthy human individuals. TCRdb's table, derived via immunoSEQ multiplex PCR, lists solely in-frame clones and lacks some. The sample shows around 2.3 million clones, almost 96% of them seen only once. The sample taken for sequencing was naive CD4+ T cells sorted from blood. Subset indicated: CD45RA+ positively selected. The origin of the receptors is a man aged 18 to 29 in good health.

This sequence joins TRBV28 and TRBJ1-3, with D possibly matching TRBD1 (5 bases). The CDR3 runs 13 residues. Trimming removed 7 bases from V and 1 base from J, with 8 bases in between. Germline CDR1 MDHEN, CDR2 SYDVKM. CDR3: CASIGGSGNTIYF. In DNA form, the CDR3 reads TGTGCCAGCATCGGGGGGTCTGGAAACACCATATATTTT.

Of note for this clone: Different DNA sequences within this sample yield the same CDR3. This chain links TRBV2 with TRBJ1-2; TRBD1 matches at 7 bases. The CDR3 has 14 residues. Germline V lookup: CDR1 SNHLY, CDR2 FYNNEI. With V trimmed by 6 bases and J by 2 bases, 6 bases remained unmatched. The CDR3 protein is CASRGDSTNYGYTF. In nucleotides, the CDR3 is TGTGCCAGCAGGGGGGACAGCACAAACTATGGCTACACCTTC.

The chain couples TRBV6-1 to TRBJ2-7, with D possibly matching TRBD2 (5 bases). Germline loops: CDR1 MNHNS, CDR2 SASEGT. This CDR3 region has 14 residues. Trimming stripped 0 bases from V and 2 bases from J, with 8 bases between. CDR3 sequence (DNA): TGTGCCAGCAGTGAAGCAATCGGGGCCTACGAGCAGTACTTC. Translation gives CASSEAIGAYEQYF.

The V gene is TRBV28, the J gene TRBJ1-6; 7 nucleotides agree with TRBD1. Germline V gives CDR1 MDHEN, CDR2 SYDVKM. V lost 5 bases and J lost 8; bases outside the gene matches: 9. The CDR3 runs 15 residues. CDR3 coding DNA: TGTGCCAGCAGTCCCCCGACAGGGACCCATTCACCCCTCCACTTT. Translated: CASSPPTGTHSPLHF.

This rearrangement joins TRBV7-9 to TRBJ2-3; a weak D match, TRBD1 (6 bases). CDR3 length: 19 amino acids. Trimming stripped 5 bases from V and 0 bases from J, with 24 bases between. The germline CDR1 and CDR2 sequences are SEHNR and FQNEAQ (reference sequence). CDR3 sequence reads: CASSPSPGQIPPSTDTQYF. The DNA of the CDR3 is TGTGCCAGCAGCCCGTCTCCGGGACAAATACCGCCTAGCACAGATACGCAGTATTTT. The full variable domain, completed using reference TRBV7-9 and TRBJ2-3, is DTGVSQNPRHKITKRGQNVTFRCDPISEHNRLYWYRQTLGQGPEFLTYFQNEAQLEKSRLLSDRFSAERPKGSFSTLEIQRTEQGDSAMYLCASSPSPGQIPPSTDTQYFGPGTRLTVL.

The CDR3: CASSPKLRDENTEAFF. The CDR3 bases are TGTGCCAGCTCGCCCAAGCTGCGGGACGAAAACACTGAAGCTTTCTTT. The chain employs TRBV9 and TRBJ1-1, with D perhaps matching TRBD1 (5 bases). The V gene's germline CDR1 is SGDLS and CDR2 YYNGEE. The V gene lost 7 bases and the J gene lost 2 bases, with 21 bases spanning the gap. The CDR3 sequence is 16 residues long.

This rearrangement joins TRBV28 to TRBJ2-4; possible D gene TRBD2, 6 bases. Germline CDR1 reads MDHEN; CDR2 reads SYDVKM. V dropped 2 bases and J dropped 0 bases, with 11 bases sitting between them. This CDR3 comprises 16 residues. CDR3 DNA sequence: TGTGCCAGCAGTTTAAATAGACTAGGAGCCAAAAACATTCAGTACTTC. This translates into CASSLNRLGAKNIQYF.

The chain combines TRBV18 with TRBJ2-6, with a tentative D call TRBD1 (6 bases). The CDR3 consists of 19 residues. The germline gives CDR1 KGHSH, CDR2 LQKENI. Deletions cut 5 bases from V and 1 base from J, with 21 bases between. The CDR3 protein is CASSFRAQGVRSGANVLTF. The CDR3 region has the DNA TGTGCCAGCTCATTCCGAGCACAGGGCGTGAGATCTGGGGCCAACGTCCTGACTTTC.

Here the CDR3 DNA reads TGTGCCAGCTCACCAAATCTAGCGGGAGTCGGGGAGCTGTTTTTT. Its protein is CASSPNLAGVGELFF. The V and J genes are TRBV18 and TRBJ2-2; 10 bases are a match to TRBD2. The germline CDR1 and CDR2 sequences are KGHSH and LQKENI. CDR3 length: 15 amino acids. The V and J ends lost 2 bases and 7 bases, in that order; junction bases with no gene match: 4.

This clone was found a few times. The V call is TRBV6-6, the J call TRBJ2-7; D not resolved. This CDR3 contains 14 residues. Trimming took 0 bases from V and 3 from J, leaving 9 bases between them. Germline CDR1 and CDR2: MNHNY and SVGAGI (reference sequence). CDR3 bases: TGTGCCAGCAGTTACTCTGGGCGCAGCTACGAGCAGTACTTC. Translated, it gives CASSYSGRSYEQYF.

The rearrangement uses TRBV5-4 and TRBJ2-1; D is tentatively TRBD1 or TRBD2 (5 bases each). In germline, CDR1 is SGHNT, CDR2 YYREEE (reference sequence). The CDR3 is 16 amino acids. The V end was cut by 2 bases, the J end by 0 bases, with 12 bases between. In DNA form, the CDR3 reads TGTGCCAGCAGCTTCGAGGGGCCTCCCTCCTACAATGAGCAGTTCTTC. It specifies CASSFEGPPSYNEQFF.

The sample holds one count of this clone. The sample contains more than one DNA sequence encoding this CDR3. The J gene is TRBJ2-5, the V gene TRBV5-1, with D tentatively TRBD2 (6 bases). Per the germline V gene, CDR1 is SGHRS and CDR2 is YFSETQ. CDR3 size: 13 residues. Trimming removed 4 bases from V and 4 bases from J, with 11 bases in between. The CDR3 region has the DNA TGCGCCAGCAGCCTCGGAGGGGCAGAGACCCAGTACTTC. It translates to CASSLGGAETQYF.

J is TRBJ2-5 and V is TRBV2, with 7 bases fitting TRBD2. V lost 4 bases and J lost 14; bases outside the gene matches: 7. This CDR3 spans 11 amino acids. Germline V gene lookup returns CDR1 SNHLY and CDR2 FYNNEI. The CDR3 nucleotides read TGTGCCAGCAGTGTACTCGGGACTACCTACTTC. Its protein is CASSVLGTTYF.

The genes are TRBV6-5 and TRBJ1-5; a possible D gene is TRBD1 (6 bases). The CDR3 has 11 amino acids. Per the germline V gene, CDR1 is MNHEY and CDR2 is SVGAGI. V was trimmed by 5 bases and J by 11 bases, leaving 10 bases between them. Here the CDR3 DNA reads TGTGCCAGCAGTAGAGGGGGGGCCCAGCATTTT. Protein sequence: CASSRGGAQHF.